This T cell receptor (beta chain) was identified in a study of blood T cell repertoires in COVID-19. The V gene end was trimmed by 0 bases and the J gene end by 5 bases; junction bases not matched to a gene: 15. The CDR3 has 19 residues. The V gene's germline CDR1 is SGDLS and CDR2 YYNGEE. Profiled with immunoSEQ multiplex PCR; TCRdb holds only in-frame clones, not every one. Seen here are 80,000 to 100,000 clones, around 75% observed once, and the top ten hold less than 25%. The clonotype originates from a man in his sixties or seventies with acute or convalescent COVID-19. The chain joins TRBV9 to TRBJ2-3, with 10 bases aligning to TRBD2. Source material: peripheral blood. The CDR3 protein is CASSVGLGASGSWGDTQYF. In DNA, the CDR3 is TGTGCCAGCAGCGTAGGGTTGGGGGCTAGCGGGAGCTGGGGAGATACGCAGTATTTT.